The 23 T cell receptor beta chains in this list originate from one sample, sequenced in a study of blood T cell repertoires in COVID-19. Repertoires were generated with immunoSEQ multiplex PCR, while TCRdb's copy carries only in-frame clones and drops some. The table shows over 300,000 clones, with 70% to 90% occurring only once. Sequencing input: PBMCs or T cells enriched from blood (not recorded which). The receptors originated from a woman aged 25 to 39 who had recovered from COVID-19.

The genes are TRBV6-5 and TRBJ2-7; D may be TRBD1 (5 bases). V was cut by 2 bases and J by 2 bases, with 13 bases left in between. The CDR3 has 15 amino acids. The germline CDR1 and CDR2 sequences are MNHEY and SVGAGI. The DNA for the CDR3 is TGTGCCAGCAGTTACAGTGTGACAGCCACCTACGAGCAGTACTTC. It is translated as CASSYSVTATYEQYF.

This rearrangement joins TRBV6-5 to TRBJ2-7, with D perhaps matching TRBD2 (6 bases). This CDR3 spans 11 amino acids. The V gene lost 8 bases and the J gene lost 1 base, with 6 bases spanning the gap. Germline CDR1 reads MNHEY; CDR2 reads SVGAGI. CDR3 bases: TGTGCCAGCGGAGGGTCCTACGAGCAGTACTTC. Protein sequence: CASGGSYEQYF.

The rearrangement joins TRBV5-4 to TRBJ1-2; unclear D gene. The V and J ends lost 4 bases and 6 bases respectively, with 16 bases between them. Germline values: CDR1 SGHNT, CDR2 YYREEE (reference sequence). The CDR3 is made up of 14 amino acids. CDR3 DNA sequence: TGTGCCAGCAGCCCCCTTGGACGGGGAGATGGCTACACCTTC. It encodes CASSPLGRGDGYTF.

V gene TRBV19 combines with J gene TRBJ1-5; TRBD1 aligns across 11 bases. The length of the CDR3 is 15 residues. V shed 4 bases and J 8 bases; nucleotides not matched to a gene: 7. Per the germline V gene, CDR1 is LNHDA and CDR2 is SQIVND (reference sequence). CDR3 loop: CASSTRTGGREPQHF. The CDR3 bases are TGTGCCAGTAGTACCCGGACAGGGGGCAGGGAGCCCCAGCATTTT. Supplemented by reference TRBV19 and TRBJ1-5, the full variable domain reads DGGITQSPKYLFRKEGQNVTLSCEQNLNHDAMYWYRQDPGQGLRLIYYSQIVNDFQKGDIAEGYSVSREKKESFPLTVTSAQKNPTAFYLCASSTRTGGREPQHFGDGTRLSIL.

The genes are TRBV19 and TRBJ1-5; 8 bases line up with TRBD1. The CDR3 runs 16 residues. Trimming cost V 0 bases and J 7 bases; bases outside gene matches: 8. The germline CDR1 and CDR2 sequences are LNHDA and SQIVND (reference sequence). The CDR3 region is CASSIESGRGHQPQHF. The CDR3 DNA reads TGTGCCAGTAGTATAGAGTCGGGCAGGGGGCACCAGCCCCAGCATTTT.

This clone was observed once. The rearrangement links TRBV7-8 to TRBJ2-5; tentatively, D is TRBD2 (5 bases). CDR1 is SGHVS and CDR2 is FQNEAQ in the germline V gene. The CDR3 is 15 amino acids. Trimming cost V 6 bases and J 0 bases, with 14 bases left between them. The CDR3 bases are TGTGCCAGCAGACCGGATCGGGAACACCAAGAGACCCAGTACTTC. Its translation is CASRPDREHQETQYF.

The chain uses TRBV11-2 and TRBJ2-3; the match to TRBD1 covers 7 bases. Germline CDR1 SGHAT, CDR2 FQNNGV. This CDR3 spans 13 amino acids. Trimming cost V 3 bases and J 5 bases; bases outside gene matches: 2. DNA for the CDR3: TGTGCCAGCAGCTTCTCAGGGGGAGATACGCAGTATTTT. It specifies CASSFSGGDTQYF.

There are a few counts of this clone. The J gene is TRBJ1-1, the V gene TRBV9; D unclear. Per germline, CDR1 SGDLS and CDR2 YYNGEE. V gave up 0 bases and J gave up 2 bases, with 11 bases separating them. The CDR3 sequence is 15 residues long. The chain's CDR3 is CASSVDEGVNTEAFF. CDR3 DNA: TGTGCCAGCAGCGTAGATGAGGGTGTAAACACTGAAGCTTTCTTT.

The chain joins TRBV6-5 to TRBJ1-1; D unresolved. Trimming took 8 bases from V and 0 from J, leaving 13 bases between them. The CDR3 runs 14 residues. From germline, CDR1 is MNHEY and CDR2 SVGAGI. CDR3 protein: CASRGPELNTEAFF. The DNA of the CDR3 is TGTGCCAGCCGAGGGCCCGAGTTGAACACTGAAGCTTTCTTT.

This chain links TRBV5-1 with TRBJ1-6, with TRBD1 matching 7 bases. Germline V lookup: CDR1 SGHRS, CDR2 YFSETQ. CDR3 length: 15 residues. V trimming: 4 bases; J trimming: 13 bases; junction bases outside the gene matches: 14. The CDR3 region has the DNA TGCGCCAGCAGCCCTGGGACAGCCACTGGAAATCCCCTCCACTTT. Its protein product is CASSPGTATGNPLHF.

CDR3 region: CASSLGRGNNSPLHF. CDR3 sequence (DNA): TGCGCCAGCAGCTTGGGGCGGGGGAATAATTCACCCCTCCACTTT. The V gene is TRBV5-1, the J gene TRBJ1-6, with D maybe TRBD1 (5 bases). CDR1 is SGHRS, CDR2 YFSETQ, per germline. The CDR3 contains 15 residues. V lost 0 bases and J lost 5, with 9 bases in between.

The chain links TRBV30 to TRBJ1-1; D is uncertain. The CDR3 runs to 16 residues. Germline CDR1 GTSNPN, CDR2 SVGIG (reference sequence). V was pared by 5 bases and J by 1 base, with 20 bases between. The CDR3 region is CAWGTVGGPANTEAFF. The CDR3, as DNA: TGTGCCTGGGGCACCGTGGGAGGCCCTGCGAACACTGAAGCTTTCTTT.

This chain links TRBV25-1 with TRBJ2-5; 8 nucleotides align to TRBD1. Germline CDR1 reads MGHDK; CDR2 reads SYGVNS. The CDR3 loop spans 15 amino acids. V was clipped by 1 base and J by 2 bases; unmatched bases: 3. This chain's CDR3 is CASSEWGTGQETQYF. CDR3 bases: TGTGCCAGCAGTGAATGGGGGACAGGTCAAGAGACCCAGTACTTC.

The CDR3 coding sequence is TGTGCCAGCAGCTTAGTTACCGGGAGTGAAGCTTTCTTT. Encoded protein: CASSLVTGSEAFF. This chain uses TRBV7-9 with TRBJ1-1; D is unclear. Trimming took off 1 base at V and 7 bases at J, with 10 bases between the two ends. CDR3 length: 13 residues. Germline-derived CDR1 and CDR2 are SEHNR and FQNEAQ (reference sequence).

The CDR3, as DNA: TGTGCCAGCAGCATGACAGGGTACAATGAGCAGTTCTTC. It translates to CASSMTGYNEQFF. The chain carries TRBV5-4 and TRBJ2-1; 7 nucleotides agree with TRBD1. V lost 4 bases, J lost 4 bases, and 2 bases stayed unmatched. The CDR3 runs 13 residues. CDR1 and CDR2 (germline): SGHNT, YYREEE (reference sequence).

The V call is TRBV28, the J call TRBJ1-5; maybe TRBD1 (6 bases). Trimming pared 8 bases from V and 0 bases from J, leaving 14 bases between. This CDR3 is built from 15 residues. Looked up from germline, CDR1 is MDHEN and CDR2 is SYDVKM. The CDR3 coding sequence is TGTGCCAGCGCAGACAGGACATATAGCAATCAGCCCCAGCATTTT. Its translation: CASADRTYSNQPQHF.

This clone was counted once. The V call is TRBV15, the J call TRBJ1-6, with D possibly TRBD1 on 5 matching bases. The CDR3 runs to 14 residues. Per germline, CDR1 LNHNV and CDR2 YYDKDF (reference sequence). V was shortened by 0 bases and J by 11 bases, with 11 bases between the two germline ends. The CDR3 sequence: CATSREQENAPLHF. CDR3 in DNA: TGTGCCACCAGCAGAGAACAGGAGAACGCACCCCTCCACTTT.

The chain couples TRBV2 to TRBJ2-1, with TRBD1 identical over 7 bases. Germline V gene lookup returns CDR1 SNHLY and CDR2 FYNNEI. Trimming cost V 5 bases and J 9 bases; bases outside gene matches: 4. CDR3 length equals 12 residues. CDR3 sequence reads: CASSIQGVEQFF. CDR3 DNA: TGTGCCAGCAGTATCCAGGGGGTTGAGCAGTTCTTC.

The chain couples TRBV19 to TRBJ1-1; D is possibly TRBD1 (6 bases). Germline CDR1 is LNHDA and CDR2 is SQIVND (reference sequence). Trimming pared 3 bases from V and 4 bases from J, leaving 15 bases between. The CDR3 has 15 residues. The DNA for the CDR3 is TGTGCCAGTAGTATCACAGGGTATGGTGGCACTGAAGCTTTCTTT. Encoded protein: CASSITGYGGTEAFF.

This clone was observed a few times. V usage is TRBV7-2 and J usage is TRBJ1-6, with a weak D call TRBD1 (6 bases). The CDR3 is made up of 15 amino acids. The V end was cut by 5 bases, the J end by 6 bases, with 14 bases between. CDR1 SGHTA and CDR2 FQGNSA come from the germline V gene. For the CDR3, the DNA is TGTGCCAGCAGCCCGTTGGGGGCACGTAATTCACCCCTCCACTTT. This encodes CASSPLGARNSPLHF.

The CDR3 sequence is CATFESGGATDTQYF. CDR3 in DNA: TGTGCCACATTCGAGAGCGGGGGGGCTACAGATACGCAGTATTTT. This chain links TRBV10-3 with TRBJ2-3; 10 bases agree with TRBD2. The germline CDR1 and CDR2 sequences are ENHRY and SYGVKD. This CDR3 is built from 15 residues. J gave up 3 bases and V 10 bases, and 10 bases lay outside the gene matches.

The chain carries TRBV30 and TRBJ1-2; D is ambiguous. Trimming left V 1 base short and J 2 bases short, with 5 bases between. Germline loops: CDR1 GTSNPN, CDR2 SVGIG (reference sequence). CDR3 size: 12 residues. The DNA of the CDR3 is TGTGCCTGGAGTGGCCAGAACTATGGCTACACCTTC. It translates to CAWSGQNYGYTF.

The J gene is TRBJ2-1, the V gene TRBV6-2 or TRBV6-3; D possibly corresponds to TRBD2 (5 bases). This CDR3 contains 15 residues. V lost 3 bases, J lost 3 bases, and 12 bases lay in between. CDR1 MNHEY and CDR2 SVGEGT come from the germline V gene. CDR3 sequence: CASSYLPGIYNEQFF. CDR3 DNA: TGTGCCAGCAGTTATTTGCCGGGGATCTACAATGAGCAGTTCTTC.